What follows describes a single TCR beta chain. Negative magnetic isolation gave CD8+ and CD4+ cells; FACS enriched CD8+ TEMRA. The entry originates in a study of CD8 T cells in Susac syndrome. V lost 6 bases and J lost 5; bases outside the gene matches: 5. This CDR3 contains 14 residues. The germline gives CDR1 MRHNA, CDR2 SNTAGT. An amount of RNA that ranged from roughly 0.45 to 1 ug was reverse transcribed with random hexamers. It was immunoSEQ multiplex PCR that amplified TCR beta CDR3 across 54 Vbeta and 13 Jbeta. TCRdb re-derived calls from the immunoSEQ multiplex PCR reads in MiXCR, one entry per CDR3 protein. In the table there are roughly 80,000 distinct CDR3 sequences, roughly 93% of which are singletons.

This rearrangement joins TRBV6-4 to TRBJ2-1; TRBD1 agrees at 9 bases. The sample comprised CD8+ T cells from PBMCs. The TCR sequence derives from a human donor in good health. DNA for the CDR3: TGTGCCAGCAGCCCGGGACAGGGTCACAATGAGCAGTTCTTC. Amino acids: CASSPGQGHNEQFF.